Listed here are 30 T cell receptor beta chains from one sample, sequenced in a study of OX40 agonist ivuxolimab in advanced cancers. Libraries were prepared by immunoSEQ multiplex PCR; TCRdb keeps only in-frame clonotypes and omits some of them. This table holds tens of thousands of clones, 65% to 90% found once. Here the sequenced sample was CD4+ or CD8+ T cells sorted from blood, taken in a trial of the OX40 agonist ivuxolimab. The receptors stem from an adult with an advanced solid tumor such as melanoma, head and neck, liver or kidney cancer.

The rearrangement joins TRBV6-5 to TRBJ1-2; D possibly corresponds to TRBD1 (6 bases). V lost 10 bases to trimming and J lost 11 bases, with 17 bases between them. This CDR3 comprises 11 residues. In germline, CDR1 is MNHEY, CDR2 SVGAGI. The DNA of the CDR3 is TGTGCCAACAGGGATTATGAGGCGTACACCTTC. This codes for CANRDYEAYTF.

The J gene is TRBJ2-2, the V gene TRBV6-6; D gene uncertain. The germline V gene encodes CDR1 MNHNY and CDR2 SVGAGI (reference sequence). There are 11 residues in the CDR3. Between the trimmed V and J ends, which lost 7 bases and 6 bases, there was a span of 6 bases. The CDR3 sequence is CASTLAGELFF. The CDR3 region has the DNA TGTGCCAGCACGCTGGCCGGGGAGCTGTTTTTT.

This clone was counted a few times. The genes are TRBV18 and TRBJ1-3; possibly TRBD1 for D (5 bases). V was shortened by 1 base and J by 2 bases, with 6 bases between the two germline ends. From germline, CDR1 is KGHSH and CDR2 LQKENI. This CDR3 region has 14 residues. DNA of the CDR3: TGTGCCAGCTCACCACAGGGGACTGGAAACACCATATATTTT. Its translation: CASSPQGTGNTIYF.

The chain recombines TRBV27 with TRBJ2-3, with D possibly matching TRBD2 (5 bases). The CDR3 is 14 amino acids. V was cut by 3 bases and J by 1 base, with 8 bases left in between. Germline assignment: CDR1 MNHEY and CDR2 SMNVEV (reference sequence). CDR3 DNA: TGTGCCAGCAGTTTGTCCGGGGGCACAGATACGCAGTATTTT. This encodes CASSLSGGTDTQYF.

CDR3 DNA sequence: TGCAGTGCGGGCCGCGGCCCGCAGCAGTACTTC. Translating gives CSAGRGPQQYF. The chain recombines TRBV20-1 with TRBJ2-7, with no clear D. The V gene lost 6 bases and the J gene lost 8 bases, with 14 bases spanning the gap. This CDR3 contains 11 residues. Germline assignment: CDR1 DFQATT and CDR2 SNEGSKA (reference sequence).

The V call is TRBV28, the J call TRBJ2-7; TRBD2 matches 10 bases. Germline assignment: CDR1 MDHEN and CDR2 SYDVKM. J was trimmed by 6 bases and V by 2 bases; bases with no gene match: 10. This CDR3 is 16 amino acids long. The DNA of the CDR3 is TGTGCCAGCAGTTTAGGGGCTAGCGGGAGCACCGGCGAGCAGTACTTC. Translated: CASSLGASGSTGEQYF.

This clone was observed a handful of times. The V gene is TRBV7-2, the J gene TRBJ2-1; 12 positions match TRBD2. The trim removed 3 bases at V and 2 bases at J, leaving 5 bases unmatched. Germline lookup yields CDR1 SGHTA and CDR2 FQGNSA. CDR3 size: 17 residues. CDR3 nucleotide sequence: TGTGCCAGCAGCTTGCGAGCTAGCGGGAGGGCCTACAATGAGCAGTTCTTC. Translation gives CASSLRASGRAYNEQFF.

This clone was seen just once. Here the CDR3 reads CASSYSYAGDGYTF. DNA of the CDR3: TGTGCCAGCAGTTACTCTTACGCAGGGGATGGCTACACCTTC. The chain combines TRBV6-6 with TRBJ1-2, with a weak D call TRBD1 (6 bases). Germline CDR1 reads MNHNY; CDR2 reads SVGAGI (reference sequence). Trimming removed 0 bases at V and 6 bases at J, with 11 bases between. The CDR3 is 14 amino acids.

This chain joins TRBV2 and TRBJ2-4; 9 positions agree with TRBD1. With V trimmed by 4 bases and J by 6 bases, 7 bases remained unmatched. CDR3 length: 15 residues. Germline-derived CDR1 and CDR2 are SNHLY and FYNNEI. DNA for the CDR3: TGTGCCAGCAGTGGACAGGGGGTACGATTAAACATTCAGTACTTC. Translation gives CASSGQGVRLNIQYF.

This chain uses TRBV7-9 with TRBJ1-2, with D tentatively TRBD1 (5 bases). Trimming cost V 7 bases and J 5 bases, with 20 bases left between them. The CDR3 is 15 residues long. Looked up from germline, CDR1 is SEHNR and CDR2 is FQNEAQ (reference sequence). CDR3 loop: CASNRHGGRGYGYTF. The CDR3 DNA follows: TGTGCCAGCAACAGACACGGGGGTCGAGGGTATGGCTACACCTTC.

This clone was seen once. This chain links TRBV30 with TRBJ2-1; D remains ambiguous. CDR3 length equals 14 residues. V lost 3 bases, J lost 2 bases, and 11 bases lay in between. Germline CDR1 and CDR2: GTSNPN and SVGIG (reference sequence). Here the CDR3 DNA reads TGTGCCTGGAGGTCCCGTCGGACCTACAATGAGCAGTTCTTC. Translation: CAWRSRRTYNEQFF.

The V call is TRBV6-1, the J call TRBJ1-5; D ambiguous. Germline-derived CDR1 and CDR2 are MNHNS and SASEGT. The V and J ends lost 0 bases and 0 bases respectively, with 0 bases between them. The CDR3 runs to 13 residues. The chain's CDR3 is CASSEASNQPQHF. CDR3 in DNA: TGTGCCAGCAGTGAAGCTAGCAATCAGCCCCAGCATTTT.

The chain carries TRBV6-5 and TRBJ2-5; D remains ambiguous. Germline V lookup: CDR1 MNHEY, CDR2 SVGAGI. There are 12 residues in the CDR3. The germline V and J ends were trimmed by 6 bases and 5 bases, with 10 bases remaining between them. The CDR3 loop reads CASSTGWETQYF. In nucleotides, the CDR3 is TGTGCCAGCAGCACGGGTTGGGAGACCCAGTACTTC.

The CDR3 DNA sequence: TGCGCCAGCAGCTTGGGGACATCAGGCGAGCAGTACTTC. Encoded protein: CASSLGTSGEQYF. The chain carries TRBV5-1 and TRBJ2-7, with D possibly matching TRBD1 (5 bases). The germline V gene has CDR1 SGHRS and CDR2 YFSETQ. This CDR3 spans 13 amino acids. The germline V and J ends were trimmed by 0 bases and 6 bases, with 10 bases remaining between them.

This chain uses TRBV10-3 with TRBJ1-2; maybe TRBD1 (5 bases). The CDR3 has 13 residues. In germline, CDR1 is ENHRY, CDR2 SYGVKD. The V and J ends lost 4 bases and 7 bases respectively, with 13 bases between them. The DNA of the CDR3 is TGTGCCATCAGTGGATTAGGGGTGGGTGGCTACACCTTC. It specifies CAISGLGVGGYTF.

This sequence joins TRBV4-1 and TRBJ2-7; 7 bases line up with TRBD1. The CDR3 consists of 13 residues. Germline-derived CDR1 and CDR2 are MGHRA and YSYEKL. Unmatched junction bases numbered 3, after V lost 3 bases and J lost 4 bases. The CDR3 DNA follows: TGCGCCAGCAGCCAGGAGACAGGGTACGAGCAGTACTTC. Amino acids: CASSQETGYEQYF.

The chain carries TRBV11-1 and TRBJ1-1, with D possibly TRBD1 on 5 matching bases. With 2 bases removed from V and 5 bases from J, the gap between germline ends came to 12 bases. Germline V lookup: CDR1 SGHAT, CDR2 FQDESV (reference sequence). The CDR3 spans 14 residues. The CDR3 loop reads CASSLPRQSTEAFF. The CDR3 DNA is TGTGCCAGCAGCTTACCGAGACAGTCGACTGAAGCTTTCTTT.

V is TRBV7-9 and J is TRBJ1-2; 9 positions agree with TRBD1. Germline CDR1 and CDR2: SEHNR and FQNEAQ (reference sequence). V trimming: 3 bases; J trimming: 8 bases; junction bases outside the gene matches: 13. This CDR3 comprises 16 residues. Written as DNA, the CDR3 is TGTGCCAGCAGCTTCAGGCTAGCGGGACAGGGTGGCGGCTACACCTTC. This gives the protein CASSFRLAGQGGGYTF.

The chain is built from TRBV18 and TRBJ2-2; maybe TRBD2 (6 bases). V was clipped by 8 bases and J by 0 bases, with 19 bases between them. Germline V gene data show CDR1 as KGHSH and CDR2 as LQKENI. The CDR3 is made up of 17 amino acids. This CDR3 reads CASPRPGSGSNTGELFF. The DNA for the CDR3 is TGTGCCAGCCCAAGACCCGGTAGCGGATCGAACACCGGGGAGCTGTTTTTT.

The V and J genes are TRBV6-1 and TRBJ2-3, with TRBD1 matching 8 bases. Germline trimming cut 7 bases from V and 2 bases from J; bases unmatched to any gene: 8. The CDR3 covers 15 residues. Germline V CDR1 and CDR2: MNHNS, SASEGT. CDR3 sequence (DNA): TGTGCCAGCACCTTGGACAGGGCCGTCACAGATACGCAGTATTTT. Its translation: CASTLDRAVTDTQYF.

This clone was observed a single time. This rearrangement joins TRBV10-3 to TRBJ1-2, with a possible D match to TRBD1 (5 bases). Trimming removed 8 bases at V and 3 bases at J, with 13 bases between. The germline V gene encodes CDR1 ENHRY and CDR2 SYGVKD. The CDR3 spans 13 residues. For the CDR3, the DNA is TGTGCCATCTCATCCGGGGGAGACTATGGCTACACCTTC. It codes for CAISSGGDYGYTF.

The V call is TRBV6-6, the J call TRBJ2-4; TRBD1 or TRBD2 may be the D gene (6 bases each). Germline V CDR1 and CDR2: MNHNY, SVGAGI (reference sequence). Trimming removed 6 bases at V and 0 bases at J, with 15 bases between. The length of the CDR3 is 16 residues. CDR3 DNA: TGTGCCAGCAGCTCTTTGGGGGGCCTAGCCAAAAACATTCAGTACTTC. This translates into CASSSLGGLAKNIQYF.

This clone was seen only a few times. The chain uses TRBV4-1 and TRBJ2-7; the D gene is possibly TRBD1 (5 bases). The CDR3 length is 14 residues. Germline assignment: CDR1 MGHRA and CDR2 YSYEKL. V shed 3 bases and J shed 1 base, with 10 bases lying between them. The chain's CDR3 is CASSHNDRSYEQYF. For the CDR3, the DNA is TGCGCCAGCAGCCACAACGACAGATCCTACGAGCAGTACTTC.

This clone was counted once. The chain uses TRBV7-2 and TRBJ1-4; D is undetermined. The CDR3 is made up of 14 amino acids. Germline-derived CDR1 and CDR2 are SGHTA and FQGNSA. V lost 1 base and J lost 1, with 4 bases in between. The CDR3 reads CASSLVETNEKLFF. The CDR3 region has the DNA TGTGCCAGCAGCTTAGTCGAAACTAATGAAAAACTGTTTTTT.

This chain joins TRBV7-2 and TRBJ2-7; TRBD1 matches at 9 bases. Germline V gene sequence: CDR1 SGHTA, CDR2 FQGNSA. The CDR3 runs 15 residues. V gave up 5 bases and J gave up 2 bases; unmatched junction bases: 7. The CDR3 DNA is TGTGCCAGCAGCCCGGAGGGACAGGGCCCCTACGAGCAGTACTTC. This translates into CASSPEGQGPYEQYF.

This sequence joins TRBV27 and TRBJ2-7, with D possibly TRBD2 on 5 matching bases. The CDR3 has 14 amino acids. From germline, CDR1 is MNHEY and CDR2 SMNVEV (reference sequence). Between the trimmed V and J ends, which lost 2 bases and 6 bases, there was a span of 14 bases. The CDR3 reads CASSLGLSSLEQYF. DNA of the CDR3: TGTGCCAGCAGTTTAGGACTCTCCTCCCTCGAGCAGTACTTC.

The chain combines TRBV7-2 with TRBJ2-7, with D perhaps TRBD1 (5 bases). This CDR3 comprises 13 residues. Germline V gene lookup returns CDR1 SGHTA and CDR2 FQGNSA. V was cut by 5 bases and J by 3 bases, with 11 bases left in between. CDR3 in DNA: TGTGCCAGCAGCCAGAGGCAGGGCTACGAGCAGTACTTC. This gives the protein CASSQRQGYEQYF.

This chain joins TRBV7-2 and TRBJ2-5; 7 nucleotides line up with TRBD2. The germline V gene has CDR1 SGHTA and CDR2 FQGNSA. The CDR3 has 16 amino acids. V shed 0 bases and J 2 bases; nucleotides not matched to a gene: 6. As DNA, the CDR3 is TGTGCCAGCAGCTTAGCGCTAGCGGTCTCGCAAGAGACCCAGTACTTC. Translation: CASSLALAVSQETQYF.

V is TRBV6-5 and J is TRBJ2-3; D ambiguous. V lost 6 bases and J 0 bases, leaving 10 bases between the germline ends. The CDR3 spans 14 residues. Germline CDR1 reads MNHEY; CDR2 reads SVGAGI. CDR3 DNA: TGTGCCAGCAGCCCACCATGGAGCACAGATACGCAGTATTTT. Amino acid sequence: CASSPPWSTDTQYF.

This rearrangement joins TRBV5-1 to TRBJ2-7, with 9 bases identical to TRBD1. The CDR3 length is 15 residues. Germline CDR1 reads SGHRS; CDR2 reads YFSETQ. Trimming took 4 bases from V and 5 from J; bases not matched to a gene: 10. In DNA, the CDR3 is TGCGCCAGCAGCGAACGTGGACAGGGGTCGCACGAGCAGTACTTC. It translates to CASSERGQGSHEQYF.